These T cell receptor beta chains were read from a single sample in a study of shared clonotypes between healthy human individuals. Only in-frame clones appear in the TCRdb table, and some are missing; sequencing was by immunoSEQ multiplex PCR. The repertoire holds over 2,000,000 clones, with around 93% as singletons. Sample: naive CD8+ T cells from PBMCs. These receptors were taken from a man younger than 35 in good health. Some clones in this sample may be carry-over from other donors' samples. CDR3s include the opening cysteine and the closing phenylalanine or tryptophan. A D gene is named only where the DNA matches it firmly. Expanded clones get a size class; other rows say once, few or many, or leave the size out.

J gene	V gene	D gene	clone size	CDR3 DNA	CDR3 protein
TRBJ1-1	TRBV28	NA	NA	TGTGCCAGCAGTTTCCCCAGGGAACTGGCGAACACTGAAGCTTTCTTT	CASSFPRELANTEAFF
TRBJ1-4	TRBV6-5	TRBD1	once	TGTGCCAGCAGTGACAGGGGAGAAGGAGAAAAACTGTTTTTT	CASSDRGEGEKLFF
TRBJ1-2	TRBV7-9	NA	NA	TGTGCCAGCAGCTTCGAGTTTGGCTACACCTTC	CASSFEFGYTF
TRBJ2-7	TRBV7-3	NA	NA	TGTGCCAGCAGCTTAGGGGGGCACGACGAGCAGTACTTC	CASSLGGHDEQYF
TRBJ1-5	TRBV15	NA	NA	TGTGCCACCAGCAGATCGGCGCACTCAGAGAGGCCCCAGCATTTT	CATSRSAHSERPQHF
TRBJ2-7	TRBV6-5	NA	NA	TGTGCCAGCAGTTATAGTCCAGGCTCCTACGAGCAGTACTTC	CASSYSPGSYEQYF
TRBJ2-1	TRBV4-2	TRBD2	NA	TGTGCCAGCAGCCAACCACCCGGGACTAGCGCCTCTTTTGGGCAGTTCTTC	CASSQPPGTSASFGQFF
TRBJ2-7	TRBV2	NA	NA	TGTGCCAGCAGTGGACAGGAGGGTATCCCCTACGAGCAGTACTTC	CASSGQEGIPYEQYF
TRBJ2-7	TRBV27	NA	NA	TGTGCCAGCAGTATAAGCGGCCTCTCCTACGAGCAGTACTTC	CASSISGLSYEQYF
TRBJ1-5	TRBV28	NA	NA	TGTGCCACCCAACCTCTACCCGTGGGTCAGCCCCAGCATTTT	CATQPLPVGQPQHF
TRBJ2-7	TRBV7-6	TRBD1	NA	TGTGCCAGCAGCCTCCGTACAGGGGGCGAGCAGTACTTC	CASSLRTGGEQYF
TRBJ2-2	TRBV4-3	NA	once	TGCGCCAGCAGCCCAACAATGGGGTTTAGTTTGTTGCACACCGGGGAGCTGTTTTTT	CASSPTMGFSLLHTGELFF
TRBJ1-1	TRBV28	NA	few	TGTGCCAGCAGTTTCTTGAACACTGAAGCTTTCTTT	CASSFLNTEAFF
TRBJ1-1	TRBV9	NA	NA	TGTGCCAGCAGCCCCGGGTGGGGGGGAGATACTGAAGCTTTCTTT	CASSPGWGGDTEAFF
TRBJ1-1	TRBV27	NA	NA	TGTGCCAGCAGCCCGTTAGACATGAACACTGAAGCTTTCTTT	CASSPLDMNTEAFF
TRBJ2-2	TRBV5-5	TRBD2	NA	TGTGCCAGCAGCGACCCTCAGCGGGAGGTTAGCACCGGGGAGCTGTTTTTT	CASSDPQREVSTGELFF
TRBJ2-7	TRBV28	TRBD1	NA	TGTGCCAGCAGTTGGGGTGGGACAGGGAGATGGTTGACCGAGCAGTACTTC	CASSWGGTGRWLTEQYF
TRBJ2-1	TRBV7-9	TRBD1	NA	TGTGCCGCAGGGGGAGATAATGAGCAGTTCTTC	CAAGGDNEQFF
TRBJ1-1	TRBV28	NA	NA	TGTGCCAGCAGAACCGTAACGCTGGGCACTGAAGCTTTCTTT	CASRTVTLGTEAFF
TRBJ2-7	TRBV9	NA	NA	TGTGCCAGCAGCGTAGGGAGGGACAGCTCCTACGAGCAGTACTTC	CASSVGRDSSYEQYF
TRBJ2-7	TRBV19	NA	NA	TGTGCCAGTAGGCCCCGGGACTGGAGCTCCTACGAGCAGTACTTC	CASRPRDWSSYEQYF
TRBJ2-2	TRBV4-1	NA	NA	TGCGCCAGCAGCCAAGGGGCCCGAAGCGGAGACACCGGGGAGCTGTTTTTT	CASSQGARSGDTGELFF
TRBJ2-7	TRBV4-1	NA	NA	TGCGCCAGCAGCCAATCCCAAGCGCCTAGCTACGAGCAGTACTTC	CASSQSQAPSYEQYF
TRBJ1-2	TRBV13	NA	NA	TGTGCCAGCAGCTTAGAGACCGAGGGTGGCTATGGCTACACCTTC	CASSLETEGGYGYTF
TRBJ1-1	TRBV7-9	TRBD1	NA	TGTGCCAGCATAGGGGGCTTCACTGAAGCTTTCTTT	CASIGGFTEAFF
TRBJ1-4	TRBV28	NA	NA	TGTGCCAGCAGGGTCTTGGACGGATTTAATGAAAAACTGTTTTTT	CASRVLDGFNEKLFF
TRBJ1-2	TRBV27	NA	NA	TGTGCCAGCAGTTTATCTGCGGGCGTCTATGGCTACACCTTC	CASSLSAGVYGYTF
TRBJ1-1	TRBV6-5	TRBD1	NA	TGTGCCACCTACTCGGCAGGGGGTGGCACTGAAGCTTTCTTT	CATYSAGGGTEAFF
TRBJ2-5	TRBV19	NA	NA	TGTGCCAGTAGTGGTCCCCTCCAAGAGACCCAGTACTTC	CASSGPLQETQYF
TRBJ2-3	TRBV4-1	TRBD2	once	TGCGCCAGCAGCCAAGGGGCAACACTAGCGGCCACAGATACGCAGTATTTT	CASSQGATLAATDTQYF
TRBJ2-3	TRBV14	NA	NA	TGTGCCAGCAGCCAAGCAGGGTATGGAGATACGCAGTATTTT	CASSQAGYGDTQYF
TRBJ1-1	TRBV15	TRBD1	NA	TGTGCCACCAGCCCGGAGGGGGCGCGGGAGACTGAAGCTTTCTTT	CATSPEGARETEAFF
TRBJ2-5	TRBV5-6	TRBD1	NA	TGTGCCAGCAGCCCAACCGGGACAGGGGGCTTCCAAGAGACCCAGTACTTC	CASSPTGTGGFQETQYF
TRBJ1-1	TRBV9	NA	NA	TGTGCCAGCAGCTACCGGGACGGGAACACTGAAGCTTTCTTT	CASSYRDGNTEAFF
TRBJ1-2	TRBV7-9	NA	NA	TGTGCCAGCAGCTTTAGGACTGGGGAGTATGGCTACACCTTC	CASSFRTGEYGYTF
TRBJ2-3	TRBV28	NA	NA	TGTGCCAGCAGCCCACTAGGAAACACAGATACGCAGTATTTT	CASSPLGNTDTQYF
TRBJ2-5	TRBV27	NA	once	TGTGCCAGCAGTTTATTTCAGGGGACAGAGACCCAGTACTTC	CASSLFQGTETQYF
TRBJ2-7	TRBV30	NA	NA	TGTGCCTGGAGTTCCCCTAAGGAGTTGGGCAACGAGCAGTACTTC	CAWSSPKELGNEQYF
TRBJ2-3	TRBV7-3	TRBD2	few	TGTGCCAGCAGCTCCACTCTAGCGGGGGCTAGCACAGATACGCAGTATTTT	CASSSTLAGASTDTQYF
TRBJ1-4	TRBV28	NA	NA	TGTGCCACTGGGCGAGCAGCGCGCAATGAAAAACTGTTTTTT	CATGRAARNEKLFF
TRBJ2-4	TRBV11-2	NA	NA	TGTGCCAGCAGCTCTCGGGACAACCTAGCCAAAAACATTCAGTACTTC	CASSSRDNLAKNIQYF
TRBJ2-7	TRBV15	TRBD1	NA	TGTGCCACCAGCAGAGTATTAGGGACAGGGGGTCCAAACTACGAGCAGTACTTC	CATSRVLGTGGPNYEQYF
TRBJ1-1	TRBV27	NA	NA	TGTGCCAGCAGTCGTAAGATGAACACTGAAGCTTTCTTT	CASSRKMNTEAFF
TRBJ2-1	TRBV19	NA	NA	TGTGCCAGTAGTATAGATCTTGAGGTTGGACGTTCGGATGAGCAGTTCTTC	CASSIDLEVGRSDEQFF
TRBJ2-3	TRBV28	NA	once	TGTGCCAGCAGTTTATGGGACGGGGGCGCAGATACGCAGTATTTT	CASSLWDGGADTQYF
TRBJ2-2	TRBV29-1	NA	NA	TGCAGCGTGCGATGGTGGAGCACCGGGGAGCTGTTTTTT	CSVRWWSTGELFF
TRBJ1-4	TRBV7-8	NA	once	TGTGCCAGCAGCTTTAGGGAGACAAATGAAAAACTGTTTTTT	CASSFRETNEKLFF
TRBJ1-2	TRBV10-3	NA	few	TGTGCCATCAGTTTGGACACCTCTAACTATGGCTACACCTTC	CAISLDTSNYGYTF
TRBJ2-1	TRBV29-1	NA	NA	TGCAGCGTTGGGCTAAAAGGACCCAATGAGCAGTTCTTC	CSVGLKGPNEQFF
TRBJ2-1	TRBV7-2	TRBD2	NA	TGTGCCAGCAGCGGAACTAGCGGGAGCTACAATGAGCAGTTCTTC	CASSGTSGSYNEQFF
TRBJ2-7	TRBV27	TRBD1	NA	TGTGCCAGCAGTTGGGGACAGGGGTGGTACGAGCAGTACTTC	CASSWGQGWYEQYF
TRBJ2-5	TRBV19	NA	once	TGTGCCAGTAGGGTCGCAGATCAAGAGACCCAGTACTTC	CASRVADQETQYF
TRBJ2-1	TRBV6-1	NA	NA	TGTGCCAGCAGTGTGAACGGGGGATACAATGAGCAGTTCTTC	CASSVNGGYNEQFF
TRBJ2-5	TRBV5-1	NA	NA	TGCGCCAGCACCTGGGTGGGGAGCGGGCAAGAGACCCAGTACTTC	CASTWVGSGQETQYF
TRBJ1-6	TRBV7-9	NA	NA	TGTGCCAGCAGCTTGAATTCACCCCTCCACTTT	CASSLNSPLHF
TRBJ2-1	TRBV9	NA	NA	TGTGCCAGCAGCGTAGCAAGGACAGCCATGGGCGATGAGCAGTTCTTC	CASSVARTAMGDEQFF